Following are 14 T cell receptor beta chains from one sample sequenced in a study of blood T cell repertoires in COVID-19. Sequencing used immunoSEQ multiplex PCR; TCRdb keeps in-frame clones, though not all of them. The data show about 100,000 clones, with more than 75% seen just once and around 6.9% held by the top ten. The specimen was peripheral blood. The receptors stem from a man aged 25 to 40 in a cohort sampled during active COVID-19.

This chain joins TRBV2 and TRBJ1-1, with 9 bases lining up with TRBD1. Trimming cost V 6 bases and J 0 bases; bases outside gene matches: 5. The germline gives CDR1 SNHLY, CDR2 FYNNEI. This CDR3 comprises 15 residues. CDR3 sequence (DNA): TGTGCCAGCAGGGGACAGGGCCGCATGAACACTGAAGCTTTCTTT. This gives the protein CASRGQGRMNTEAFF.

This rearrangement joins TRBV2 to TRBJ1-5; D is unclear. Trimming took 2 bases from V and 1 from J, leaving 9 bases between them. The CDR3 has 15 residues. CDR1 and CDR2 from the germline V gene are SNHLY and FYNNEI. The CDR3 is CASSEIQNSNQPQHF. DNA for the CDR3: TGTGCCAGCAGTGAAATTCAGAACAGCAATCAGCCCCAGCATTTT.

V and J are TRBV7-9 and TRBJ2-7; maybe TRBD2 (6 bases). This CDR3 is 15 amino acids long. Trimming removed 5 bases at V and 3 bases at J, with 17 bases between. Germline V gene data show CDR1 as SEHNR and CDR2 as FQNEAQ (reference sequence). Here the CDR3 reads CASSHTARGLYEQYF. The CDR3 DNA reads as TGTGCCAGCAGCCACACAGCACGGGGACTCTACGAGCAGTACTTC.

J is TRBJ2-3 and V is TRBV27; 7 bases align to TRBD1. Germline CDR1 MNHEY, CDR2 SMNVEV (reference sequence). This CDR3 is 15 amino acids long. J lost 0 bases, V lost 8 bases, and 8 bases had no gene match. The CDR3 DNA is TGTGCCAGCGGGACAGTGGGATCTAGCACAGATACGCAGTATTTT. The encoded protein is CASGTVGSSTDTQYF.

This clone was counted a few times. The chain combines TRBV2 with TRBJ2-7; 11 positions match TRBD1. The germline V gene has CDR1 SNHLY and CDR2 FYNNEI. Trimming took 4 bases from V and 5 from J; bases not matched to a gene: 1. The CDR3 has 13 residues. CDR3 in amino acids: CASSGDRGDEQYF. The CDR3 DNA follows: TGTGCCAGCAGTGGGGACAGGGGGGACGAGCAGTACTTC.

CDR3 amino acids: CASRAGGDGYGYTF. The CDR3 DNA follows: TGTGCCAGCAGGGCAGGGGGCGATGGCTATGGCTACACCTTC. This chain connects TRBV21-1 to TRBJ1-2; the table's D gene call, TRBD1, was not cross checked with the DNA. TRBV21-1 is a known pseudogene. This CDR3 is built from 14 residues.

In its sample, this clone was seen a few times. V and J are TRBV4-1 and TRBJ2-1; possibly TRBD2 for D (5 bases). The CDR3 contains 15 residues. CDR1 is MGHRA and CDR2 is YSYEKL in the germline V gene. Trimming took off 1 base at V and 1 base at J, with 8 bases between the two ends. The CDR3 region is CASSQGSGSYNEQFF. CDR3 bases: TGCGCCAGCAGCCAAGGGAGCGGTTCCTACAATGAGCAGTTCTTC.

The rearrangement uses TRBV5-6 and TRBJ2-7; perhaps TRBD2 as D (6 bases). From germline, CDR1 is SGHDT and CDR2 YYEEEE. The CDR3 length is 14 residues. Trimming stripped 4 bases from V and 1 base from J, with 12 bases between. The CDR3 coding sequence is TGTGCCAGCAGCACGGGACTCCTATCCTACGAGCAGTACTTC. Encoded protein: CASSTGLLSYEQYF.

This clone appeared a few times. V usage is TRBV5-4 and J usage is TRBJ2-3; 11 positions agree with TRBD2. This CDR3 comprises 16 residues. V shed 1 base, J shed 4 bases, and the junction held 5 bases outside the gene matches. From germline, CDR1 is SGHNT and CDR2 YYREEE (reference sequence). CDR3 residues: CASSLTSGGGADTQYF. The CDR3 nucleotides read TGTGCCAGCAGCTTGACTAGCGGGGGTGGAGCAGATACGCAGTATTTT.

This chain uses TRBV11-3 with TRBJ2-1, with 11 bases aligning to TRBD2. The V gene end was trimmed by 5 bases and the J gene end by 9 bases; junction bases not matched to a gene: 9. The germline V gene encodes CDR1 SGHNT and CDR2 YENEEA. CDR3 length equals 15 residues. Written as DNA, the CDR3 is TGTGCCAGCAGCATTAGCGGGGGGGCGTCTGGTGAGCAGTTCTTC. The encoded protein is CASSISGGASGEQFF.

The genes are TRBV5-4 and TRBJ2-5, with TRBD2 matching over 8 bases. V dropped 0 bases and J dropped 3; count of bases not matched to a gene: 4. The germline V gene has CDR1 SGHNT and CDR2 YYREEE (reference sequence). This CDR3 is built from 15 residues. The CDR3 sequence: CASSLGIAGKETQYF. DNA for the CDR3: TGTGCCAGCAGCTTGGGGATAGCGGGGAAAGAGACCCAGTACTTC.

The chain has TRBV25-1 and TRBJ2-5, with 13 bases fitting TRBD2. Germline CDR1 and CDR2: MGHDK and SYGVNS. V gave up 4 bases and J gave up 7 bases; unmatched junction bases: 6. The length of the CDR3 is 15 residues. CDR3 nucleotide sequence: TGTGCCAGCAGTGGGACTAGCGGGGGTCTCGGGACCCAGTACTTC. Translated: CASSGTSGGLGTQYF.

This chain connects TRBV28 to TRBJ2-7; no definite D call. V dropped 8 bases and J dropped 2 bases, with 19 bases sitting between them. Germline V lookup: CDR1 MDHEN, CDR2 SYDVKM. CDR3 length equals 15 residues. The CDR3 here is CASGTDTWKTYEQYF. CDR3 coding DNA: TGTGCCAGCGGAACCGACACATGGAAGACCTACGAGCAGTACTTC.

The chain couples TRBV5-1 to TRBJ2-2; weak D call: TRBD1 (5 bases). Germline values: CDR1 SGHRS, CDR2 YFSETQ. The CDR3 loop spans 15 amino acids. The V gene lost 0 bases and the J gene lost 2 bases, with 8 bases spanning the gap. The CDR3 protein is CASSLEQANTGELFF. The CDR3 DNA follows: TGCGCCAGCAGCTTGGAACAGGCTAACACCGGGGAGCTGTTTTTT.